This paragraph reports one T cell receptor beta chain. Its matching antigen is unknown. Different DNA sequences within this sample yield the same CDR3. The trim removed 2 bases at V and 2 bases at J, leaving 8 bases unmatched. CDR1 and CDR2 (germline): LGHNA, YSLEER. The CDR3 is 16 amino acids. Primers for the PCR totalled 60 Vbeta and 13 Jbeta. Using immunoSEQ multiplex PCR, the repertoire was profiled, and TCRdb retains in-frame clones only, with some absent. The sample has 130,000 to 150,000 clones, approximately 80% seen once. The data belong to a study of cytomegalovirus exposure and HLA in healthy donors. Study results and caveats: After further analysis at a later stage, some 15,000 TCR beta sequences were associated with HLA alleles at 0.05 false discovery rate. The study put 160 or so TCR beta chains on its list as cytomegalovirus-associated.

The V gene is TRBV4-3, the J gene TRBJ2-7, with 8 bases lining up with TRBD1. The source of this sequence is a woman between 55 and 75 years old in good health and CMV-seropositive. The sequenced material came from PBMCs. Written as DNA, the CDR3 is TGCGCCAGCAGCCAAAGTGGGACAGGAGAGACCTACGAGCAGTACTTC. Translation gives CASSQSGTGETYEQYF.